This T cell receptor (beta chain) appears in the sequencing data of a study of blood T cell repertoires in COVID-19. Profiling relied on immunoSEQ multiplex PCR, and the TCRdb table lists in-frame clones only, not all of them. The sample includes a few hundred thousand clones, around 89% of them seen just once. Germline V CDR1 and CDR2: LNHDA, SQIVND (reference sequence). This CDR3 region has 15 residues. Unmatched junction bases numbered 9, after V lost 5 bases and J lost 5 bases. The V call is TRBV19, the J call TRBJ1-2; 9 bases align to TRBD1. Sequencing used peripheral blood. The receptor comes from a man aged 25-45 years with acute or convalescent COVID-19. CDR3 in amino acids: CASSFAGTGKYGYTF. The DNA of the CDR3 is TGTGCCAGTAGTTTTGCCGGGACAGGGAAATATGGCTACACCTTC.